These T cell receptor beta chains were read from a single sample in a study of Graves' ophthalmopathy and Graves' hyperthyroidism. In TCRdb, the multiplex PCR reads were re-called with MiXCR into one record per CDR3 protein. The data show about 39,000 distinct CDR3 sequences, about half seen once. The sequenced sample was peripheral blood. The receptors originated from an adult woman with stable Graves' hyperthyroidism. Each CDR3 is given without its conserved first and last residue. The D gene is left open where the match is weak.

D: TRBD1
J: TRBJ1-1
V: TRBV11-2
CDR3: ASSFLGQADTEAF

D: TRBD2
J: TRBJ2-5
V: TRBV10-3
CDR3: TISGTSGRPQETQY

D: NA
J: TRBJ1-5
V: TRBV29-1
CDR3: SVAGGNQPQH

D: NA
J: TRBJ2-5
V: TRBV7-9
CDR3: ASSLGGRETQY

D: NA
J: TRBJ2-7
V: TRBV2
CDR3: ATSWGATYEQY

D: TRBD1
J: TRBJ1-2
V: TRBV7-9
CDR3: ASSVLTGQSYT

D: TRBD2
J: TRBJ2-5
V: TRBV2
CDR3: ASSERGLAGETQY

D: NA
J: TRBJ2-2
V: TRBV2
CDR3: ASSPDGVETGELF

D: NA
J: TRBJ2-3
V: TRBV24-1
CDR3: ATSDLGGKDTQY

D: TRBD1
J: TRBJ1-5
V: TRBV7-8
CDR3: ASSKGQGANQPQH

D: NA
J: TRBJ1-1
V: TRBV28
CDR3: ASTPPGRLIRAF

D: TRBD2
J: TRBJ2-5
V: TRBV5-4
CDR3: ASSLGSGLAGGPWETQY

D: NA
J: TRBJ2-7
V: TRBV5-1
CDR3: ASSLGGGSYEQY

D: NA
J: TRBJ1-4
V: TRBV18
CDR3: ASSQDLNEKLF

D: NA
J: TRBJ1-5
V: TRBV7-6
CDR3: ASSLGSKLQPQH

D: TRBD1
J: TRBJ1-1
V: TRBV12-3/TRBV12-4
CDR3: ASSDSRTGGFNTEAF

D: TRBD2
J: TRBJ2-7
V: TRBV20-1
CDR3: SAILAGDEQY

D: TRBD2
J: TRBJ2-5
V: TRBV7-9
CDR3: ASSLPTSGRPETQY

D: NA
J: TRBJ1-1
V: TRBV27
CDR3: ASGFSGALV

D: NA
J: TRBJ2-5
V: TRBV11-2
CDR3: ASGLPAELALY

D: NA
J: TRBJ1-2
V: TRBV7-9
CDR3: ASSPGRTYGYT

D: NA
J: TRBJ2-7
V: TRBV28
CDR3: ASSLRSSYEQY

D: TRBD1
J: TRBJ2-5
V: TRBV20-1
CDR3: SAYGQEY

D: NA
J: TRBJ1-2
V: TRBV20-1
CDR3: SARRTVNYGYT

D: NA
J: TRBJ1-2
V: TRBV6-1
CDR3: ASNSGEPNYGYT

D: TRBD1
J: TRBJ1-2
V: TRBV7-3
CDR3: ASSPGQGESGYT

D: NA
J: TRBJ1-1
V: TRBV29-1
CDR3: SPGYTEAF

D: TRBD1
J: TRBJ1-3
V: TRBV7-9
CDR3: ASSLWGQGSGNTIY

D: NA
J: TRBJ2-7
V: TRBV5-6
CDR3: ASSLDPTSTYEQY

D: NA
J: TRBJ1-4
V: TRBV15
CDR3: ATSRALRHREDEKLF

D: TRBD2
J: TRBJ2-7
V: TRBV7-8
CDR3: ASSFPTSGSFNTGELY

D: NA
J: TRBJ2-7
V: TRBV29-1
CDR3: SVGELGYEQY

D: TRBD1
J: TRBJ2-5
V: TRBV5-4
CDR3: ASSQTDRGETQY

D: TRBD1
J: NA
V: TRBV20-1
CDR3: SASRPGQGAYEQY

D: TRBD1
J: TRBJ1-2
V: TRBV7-6
CDR3: ASSLATGVGGYT

D: TRBD1
J: TRBJ1-6
V: TRBV7-9
CDR3: AGSLNPDRSWPPLH